Listed below are T cell receptor beta chains from one sample, sequenced in a study of human T cells and chemical hapten exposure. TCRdb reanalysed the RACE reads using MiXCR and keeps one entry per CDR3 protein. The profile shows 70,000 to 75,000 distinct CDR3 sequences, 32% of them singletons. The sample consisted of whole blood, taken in connection with sensitization to the hapten diphenylcyclopropenone (DPC). These TCRs come from a man aged 40-50 years with alopecia areata. Some clones in this sample may be carry-over from other donors' samples. Each CDR3 is given with its conserved first and last residue. The D gene is left open where the match is weak. Only part of the rows carry a size: once, few, many, or a class if the clone is expanded.

TRBJ2-7 | TRBV4-1 | few | . | TGCGCCAGCAGCCAACAAGGGGGATACGAGCAGTACTTC | CASSQQGGYEQYF
TRBJ2-1 | TRBV13 | few | . | TGTGCCAGCAGCTTCGGGGGGCAATACAATGAGCAGTTCTTC | CASSFGGQYNEQFF
TRBJ2-1 | TRBV18 | . | TRBD1 | TGTGCCAGCTCACCACAACCAACAGGGGGCAATGAGCAGTTCTTC | CASSPQPTGGNEQFF
TRBJ2-1 | TRBV29-1 | . | . | TGCAGCGTTCGACGGCCGAGCTCCTACAATGAGCAGTTCTTC | CSVRRPSSYNEQFF
TRBJ2-3 | TRBV7-8 | few | . | TGTGCCAGCAGCTTATCGCGAACCACAGATACGCAGTATTTT | CASSLSRTTDTQYF
TRBJ2-5 | TRBV18 | few | . | TGTGCCAGCTCACCAGGAGACTACAGCCAAGAGACCCAGTACTTC | CASSPGDYSQETQYF
TRBJ2-7 | TRBV7-6 | . | TRBD2 | TGTGCCAGCAGCTTAGTCGCGACTAGCTTTCGGGAGCAGTACTTC | CASSLVATSFREQYF
TRBJ2-1 | TRBV20-1 | . | . | TGCAGTGCACTTAGCTCCTACAATGAGCAGTTCTTC | CSALSSYNEQFF
TRBJ2-7 | TRBV3-1 | . | . | TGTGCCAGCAGCCCCGGGGGAGGTCGGTCCTACGAGCAGTACTTC | CASSPGGGRSYEQYF
TRBJ2-3 | TRBV6-6 | many | TRBD1 | TGTGCCAGCAGTTACGCGGACAGGGATCGGGATACGCAGTATTTT | CASSYADRDRDTQYF
TRBJ1-1 | TRBV9 | . | . | TGTGCCAGCAGCGGAAGGGGTAACACTGAAGCTTTCTTT | CASSGRGNTEAFF
TRBJ2-2 | TRBV2 | few | . | TGTGCCGTACCGACTAAGGCGGCCGGGGAGCTGTTTTTT | CAVPTKAAGELFF
TRBJ2-3 | TRBV7-9 | . | TRBD2 | TGTGCCAGCAGCAAACTAGCGGGAGGCTTAACTAGCACAGATACGCAGTATTTT | CASSKLAGGLTSTDTQYF
TRBJ2-5 | TRBV12-3/TRBV12-4 | . | . | TGTGCCAGCAGACCCGGCAGGCTCCAAGAGACCCAGTACTTC | CASRPGRLQETQYF
TRBJ1-1 | TRBV10-2 | many | . | TGCGCCAGCAGTGAGACCGACTCTCGAGGGACTGAAGCTTTCTTT | CASSETDSRGTEAFF
TRBJ2-1 | TRBV6-5 | few | TRBD2 | TGTGCCAGCAGTAGAAGCGGGAGGGGCAATGAGCAGTTCTTC | CASSRSGRGNEQFF
TRBJ1-2 | TRBV4-3 | . | . | TGCGCCAGCAGCCAAGATCCGACAGTCCCCTATGGCTACACCTTC | CASSQDPTVPYGYTF
TRBJ2-3 | TRBV20-1 | . | TRBD1 | TGCAGTGCTGACAGGGGTTCACTCGGCACAGATACGCAGTATTTT | CSADRGSLGTDTQYF
TRBJ1-2 | TRBV7-2 | . | . | TGTGCCAGCAGCTTAGTAAACGGAAACTATGGCTACACCTTC | CASSLVNGNYGYTF
TRBJ2-3 | TRBV7-2 | . | TRBD2 | TGTGCCAGCAGCCCCAGGACTAGCGGGAGGGCCCTCACAGATACGCAGTATTTT | CASSPRTSGRALTDTQYF
TRBJ2-5 | TRBV5-6 | few | TRBD1 | TGTGCCAGCAGCCAAGGGGACAGGGGGCAAGAGACCCAGTACTTC | CASSQGDRGQETQYF
TRBJ1-5 | TRBV4-1 | . | . | TGCGCCAGCAGCCCCACTCTCAAGGGGAATAGCAATCAGCCCCAGCATTTT | CASSPTLKGNSNQPQHF
TRBJ1-5 | TRBV4-1 | . | . | TGCGCCAGCAGAGGTACCGAGGGTCAGCCCCAGCATTTT | CASRGTEGQPQHF
TRBJ2-2 | TRBV12-3/TRBV12-4 | . | . | TGTGCCAGCAGTACTCTCGGGGAGCTGTTTTTT | CASSTLGELFF
TRBJ2-7 | TRBV6-1 | . | TRBD1 | TGTGCCGAGTCACAGGGGGTCACCTACGAGCAGTACTTC | CAESQGVTYEQYF
TRBJ1-2 | TRBV29-1 | . | . | TGCAGCGTTGAACGAGGGGGGGATGGCTACACCTTC | CSVERGGDGYTF
TRBJ2-5 | TRBV5-1 | many | . | TGCGCCAGCAGCTTGCAGCAAGAGACCCAGTACTTC | CASSLQQETQYF
TRBJ2-2 | TRBV7-8 | . | . | TGTGCCAGCAGAAAACAGGGTACTGCGAACACCGGGGAGCTGTTTTTT | CASRKQGTANTGELFF
TRBJ2-7 | TRBV13 | . | . | TGTGCCAGCAGCTTAAGAGGATTTCAGGACGAGCAGTACTTC | CASSLRGFQDEQYF
TRBJ2-1 | TRBV2 | . | . | TGTGCCAGCAGGTTCCAACTACGCGGAAGCTCCTACAATGAGCAGTTCTTC | CASRFQLRGSSYNEQFF
TRBJ2-6 | TRBV9 | . | . | TGTGCCAGCAGCGTAGGACTCTCCTCTGGGGCCAACGTCCTGACTTTC | CASSVGLSSGANVLTF